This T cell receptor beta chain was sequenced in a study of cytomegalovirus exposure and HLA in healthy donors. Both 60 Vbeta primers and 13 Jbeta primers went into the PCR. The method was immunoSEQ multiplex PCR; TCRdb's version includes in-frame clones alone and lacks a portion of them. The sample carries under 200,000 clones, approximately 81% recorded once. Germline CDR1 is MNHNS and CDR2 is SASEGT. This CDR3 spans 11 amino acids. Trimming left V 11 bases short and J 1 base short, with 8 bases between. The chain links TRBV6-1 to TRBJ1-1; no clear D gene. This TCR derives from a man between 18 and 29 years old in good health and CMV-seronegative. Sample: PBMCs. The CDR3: CAGAGNTEAFF. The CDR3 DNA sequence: TGTGCCGGTGCCGGGAACACTGAAGCTTTCTTT.